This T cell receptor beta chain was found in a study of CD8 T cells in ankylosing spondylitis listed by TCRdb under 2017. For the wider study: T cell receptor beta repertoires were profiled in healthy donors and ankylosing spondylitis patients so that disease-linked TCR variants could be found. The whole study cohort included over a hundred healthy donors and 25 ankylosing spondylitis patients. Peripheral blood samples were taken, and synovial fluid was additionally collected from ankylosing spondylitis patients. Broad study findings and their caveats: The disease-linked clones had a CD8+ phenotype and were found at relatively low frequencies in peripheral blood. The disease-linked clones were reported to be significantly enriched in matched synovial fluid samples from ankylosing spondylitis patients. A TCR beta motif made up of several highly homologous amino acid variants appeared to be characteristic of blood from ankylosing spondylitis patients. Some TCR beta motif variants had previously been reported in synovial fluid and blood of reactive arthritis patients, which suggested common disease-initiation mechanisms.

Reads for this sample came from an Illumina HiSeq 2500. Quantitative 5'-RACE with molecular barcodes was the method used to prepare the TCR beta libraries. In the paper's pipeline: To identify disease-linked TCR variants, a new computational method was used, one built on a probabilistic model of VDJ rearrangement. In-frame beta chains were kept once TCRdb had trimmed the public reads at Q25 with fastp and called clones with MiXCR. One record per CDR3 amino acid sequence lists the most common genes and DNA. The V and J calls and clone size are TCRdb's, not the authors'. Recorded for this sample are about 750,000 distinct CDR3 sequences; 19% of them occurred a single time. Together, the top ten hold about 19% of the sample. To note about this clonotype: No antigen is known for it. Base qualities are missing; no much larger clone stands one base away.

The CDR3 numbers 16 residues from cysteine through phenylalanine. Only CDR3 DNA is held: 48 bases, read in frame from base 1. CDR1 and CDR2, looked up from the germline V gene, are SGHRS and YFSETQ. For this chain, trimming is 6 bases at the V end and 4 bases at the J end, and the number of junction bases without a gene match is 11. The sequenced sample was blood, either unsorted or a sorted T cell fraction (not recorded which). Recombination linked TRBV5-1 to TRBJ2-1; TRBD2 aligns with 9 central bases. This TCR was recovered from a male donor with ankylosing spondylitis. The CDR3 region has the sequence CASTLGNSGRYNEQFF. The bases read TGCGCCAGCACCCTGGGGAATAGCGGGAGATACAATGAGCAGTTCTTC.